This T cell receptor beta chain comes out of a study of T cell repertoires in cytomegalovirus infection. Findings and caveats of the study: CMV carriers with the relevant HLA were identified by cumulative public TCR beta family frequency.

V lost 5 bases to trimming and J lost 1 base, with 14 bases between them. CDR3 length: 15 amino acids. Germline V CDR1 and CDR2: SEHNR, FQNEAQ (reference sequence). A single record per CDR3 protein comes from TCRdb applying MiXCR to the reads. The data show 600,000 to 800,000 distinct CDR3 sequences, with 24% seen just once and 6.5% to 10% held by the top ten. This clonotype was observed many times. Its antigen is not identified. The sequenced sample consisted of CD8+ T cells from PBMCs. This TCR was recovered from a human donor in good health (CMV status not recorded). Some clones in this sample may be carry-over from other donors' samples. This rearrangement joins TRBV7-9 to TRBJ2-5; D may be TRBD1 (6 bases). As DNA, the CDR3 is TGTGCCAGCAGCCTAAGAGGACAGCTCCAAGAGACCCAGTACTTC. Encoded protein: CASSLRGQLQETQYF.